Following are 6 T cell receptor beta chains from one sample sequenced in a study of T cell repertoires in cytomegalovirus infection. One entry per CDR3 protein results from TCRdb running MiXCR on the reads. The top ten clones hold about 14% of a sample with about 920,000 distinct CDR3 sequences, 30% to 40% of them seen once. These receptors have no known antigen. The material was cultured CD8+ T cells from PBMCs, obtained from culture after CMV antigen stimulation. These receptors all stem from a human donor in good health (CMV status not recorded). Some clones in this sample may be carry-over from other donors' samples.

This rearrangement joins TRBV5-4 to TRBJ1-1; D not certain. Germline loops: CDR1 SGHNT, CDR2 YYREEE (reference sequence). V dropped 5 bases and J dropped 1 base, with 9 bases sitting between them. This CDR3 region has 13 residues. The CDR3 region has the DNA TGTGCCAGCAGAAACGGCTGGAACACTGAAGCTTTCTTT. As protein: CASRNGWNTEAFF.

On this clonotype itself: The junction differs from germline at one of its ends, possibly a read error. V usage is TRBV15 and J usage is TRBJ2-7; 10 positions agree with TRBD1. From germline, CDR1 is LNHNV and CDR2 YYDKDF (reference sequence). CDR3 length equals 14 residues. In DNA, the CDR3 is TGTGTCACCTCGTCTGGGACAGGGGCCTACGAGCAGTACTTC. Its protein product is CVTSSGTGAYEQYF.

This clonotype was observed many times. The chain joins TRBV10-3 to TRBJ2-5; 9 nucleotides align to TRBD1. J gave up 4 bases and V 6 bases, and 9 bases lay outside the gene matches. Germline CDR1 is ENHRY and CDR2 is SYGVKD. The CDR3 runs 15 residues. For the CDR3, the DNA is TGTGCCATCAGAGCCGGGACAGGGTTCGGAGAGACCCAGTACTTC. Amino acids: CAIRAGTGFGETQYF.

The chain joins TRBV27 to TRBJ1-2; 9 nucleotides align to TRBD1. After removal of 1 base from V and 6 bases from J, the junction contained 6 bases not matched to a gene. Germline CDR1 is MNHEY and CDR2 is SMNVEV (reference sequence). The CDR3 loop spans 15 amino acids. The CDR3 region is CASSLYRDRVDGYTF. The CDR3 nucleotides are TGTGCCAGCAGTTTATACCGGGACAGGGTGGATGGCTACACCTTC.

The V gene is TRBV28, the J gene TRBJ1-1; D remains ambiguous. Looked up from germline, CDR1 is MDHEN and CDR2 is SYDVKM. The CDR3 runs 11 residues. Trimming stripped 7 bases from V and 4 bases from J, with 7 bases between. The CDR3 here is CASIQSTEAFF. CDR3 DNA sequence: TGTGCCAGCATTCAGTCCACTGAAGCTTTCTTT.

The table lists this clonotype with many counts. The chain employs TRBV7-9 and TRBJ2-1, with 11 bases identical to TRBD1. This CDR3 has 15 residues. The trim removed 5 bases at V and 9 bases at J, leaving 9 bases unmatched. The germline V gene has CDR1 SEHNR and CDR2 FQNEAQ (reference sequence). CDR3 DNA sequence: TGTGCCAGCAGCCACGGGACAGGGGGAAAGGGTGAGCAGTTCTTC. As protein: CASSHGTGGKGEQFF. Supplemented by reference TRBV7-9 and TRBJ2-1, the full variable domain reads DTGVSQNPRHKITKRGQNVTFRCDPISEHNRLYWYRQTLGQGPEFLTYFQNEAQLEKSRLLSDRFSAERPKGSFSTLEIQRTEQGDSAMYLCASSHGTGGKGEQFFGPGTRLTVL.